This is a list of T cell receptor beta chains from one sample in a study of shared clonotypes between healthy human individuals. Some clones are missing from TCRdb's copy, which holds only in-frame ones; the method was immunoSEQ multiplex PCR. The data hold 2 million to 2.5 million clones, with about 95% observed a single time. Sequenced input: naive CD8+ T cells sorted from blood. These receptors were obtained from a man aged 18-30 years in good health. Both conserved end residues are trimmed from each CDR3.

ASSLRGISGGYTQY TRBV4-1
ASSYLGGSHNEQF TRBV6-5
ASSEPIRRNTGELF TRBV28
ASSETSGAYEQY TRBV10-2
ASSLKAPLGYTGELF TRBV7-2
ASSLLPQAGDEQY TRBV7-6
ASSPRNSYEQY TRBV11-3
SVLQQTSYNEQF TRBV29-1
ASSPTQVGDSPLH TRBV27
ASVRSTGGEETQY TRBV11-1
ASSLGGPGQSGKLF TRBV11-2
ASSSDGRINEKLF TRBV5-6
ASSDPGNEQF TRBV6-1
ASSEGLPH TRBV6-1
ASSLGRYQPQH TRBV27
ASSVGASRFSYEQY TRBV2
ASSPRWGDSVDTGELF TRBV18
SVEGQGPPGEQY TRBV29-1
ASSQTVGLGFYEQY TRBV28
ASRITSGLAKNIQY TRBV21-1
ASSEWGNLAKNIQY TRBV2
ASNGKGGKDAEKLF TRBV7-9
ASRPQGSGTDTQY TRBV19
ASSRGYT TRBV6-1
ASSILPGAEAF TRBV19
ASGLLREIPDTQY TRBV12-5
ASSWGAGGTYEQY TRBV27
ASSVGRAGGNYNEQF TRBV9
ASSPLGSYEQY TRBV27
ASSYSGRGSTDTQY TRBV6-5
ASSELDGYNSPLH TRBV6-5
ASPGGGNEQF TRBV2
ASSQGPTGYEQY TRBV14
ASSYSKGWVSYEQY TRBV6-5
ASSQATLYEQY TRBV4-1
ASRTSSGSLYEQY TRBV27
ASTHSRPPYQETQY TRBV5-4
ASSVLGGTNEKLF TRBV9
ASSLEASGSAKNIQY TRBV7-2